The 3 T cell receptor beta chains in this list originate from one sample, sequenced in a study of blood T cell repertoires in COVID-19. The data were produced by immunoSEQ multiplex PCR, yet TCRdb's version contains in-frame clones alone and is incomplete. The sample carries fewer than 250,000 clones, around nine tenths recorded once. Sequences were obtained from peripheral blood. The receptors here all came from a man in his forties with acute or convalescent COVID-19.

This clone was counted ten times or more. The chain couples TRBV10-1 to TRBJ2-2; tentatively, D is TRBD1 (6 bases). The CDR3 runs 16 residues. Trimming took off 6 bases at V and 0 bases at J, with 14 bases between the two ends. Germline loops: CDR1 WNHNN, CDR2 SYGVQD (reference sequence). As DNA, the CDR3 is TGCGCCAGCAGCCCCCGTAAGGGGGCGAACACCGGGGAGCTGTTTTTT. This translates into CASSPRKGANTGELFF.

The chain links TRBV3-1 (or the pseudogene TRBV3-2) to TRBJ1-1, with 8 bases lining up with TRBD1. There are 15 residues in the CDR3. Germline CDR1 and CDR2: LGHDT and YNNKEL (reference sequence). The V and J ends lost 6 bases and 2 bases, in that order; junction bases with no gene match: 8. CDR3 loop: CASRPQGAQNTEAFF. CDR3 DNA: TGTGCCAGCAGACCCCAGGGGGCGCAAAACACTGAAGCTTTCTTT.

The chain recombines TRBV7-2 with TRBJ2-5; D possibly corresponds to TRBD1 (5 bases). V was pared by 1 base and J by 4 bases, with 10 bases between. The CDR3 sequence is 14 residues long. CDR1 and CDR2 from the germline V gene are SGHTA and FQGNSA. For the CDR3, the DNA is TGTGCCAGCAGCTTAGGGGGCGCGAGAGAGACCCAGTACTTC. Its translation is CASSLGGARETQYF.